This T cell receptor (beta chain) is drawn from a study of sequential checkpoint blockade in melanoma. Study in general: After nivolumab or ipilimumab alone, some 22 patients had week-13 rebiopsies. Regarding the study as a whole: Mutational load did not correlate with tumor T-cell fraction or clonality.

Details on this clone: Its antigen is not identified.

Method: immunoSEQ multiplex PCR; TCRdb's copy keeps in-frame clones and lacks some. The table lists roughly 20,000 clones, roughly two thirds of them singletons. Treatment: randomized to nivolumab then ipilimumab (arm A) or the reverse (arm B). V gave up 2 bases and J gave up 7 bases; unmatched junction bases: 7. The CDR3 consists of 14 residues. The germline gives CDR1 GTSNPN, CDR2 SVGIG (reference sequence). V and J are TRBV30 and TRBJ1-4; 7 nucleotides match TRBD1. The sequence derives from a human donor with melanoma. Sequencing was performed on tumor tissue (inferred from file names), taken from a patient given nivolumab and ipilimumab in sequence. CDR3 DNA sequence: TGTGCCTGGAGTAAAAGGGGGCCTGTTGAAAAACTGTTTTTT. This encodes CAWSKRGPVEKLFF.